This T cell receptor beta chain appears in the sequencing data of a study of cytomegalovirus exposure and HLA in healthy donors. Looking at the study overall: It was reported in a later analysis that the roughly 120 validation repertoires used the same platform as the approximately 690 first-cohort repertoires. Findings of the study overall: Cytomegalovirus association was listed for 150 to 200 TCR beta chains.

V was pared by 0 bases and J by 4 bases, with 7 bases between. This CDR3 is built from 13 residues. The germline CDR1 and CDR2 sequences are SGHRS and YFSETQ. TCRdb's copy holds only in-frame clones and misses some; the assay was immunoSEQ multiplex PCR. The sample holds fewer than 200,000 clones; about 90% are singletons and the top ten take about 3%. Points on this clone: The target antigen is unknown.

Sequencing was carried out using PBMCs. The sequence came from a woman aged 18-35 years in good health and CMV-seropositive. The chain joins TRBV5-1 to TRBJ1-2; possible D gene TRBD1, 5 bases. The CDR3 region has the DNA TGCGCCAGCAGCTTGGAGGGGATCTATGGCTACACCTTC. This codes for CASSLEGIYGYTF.